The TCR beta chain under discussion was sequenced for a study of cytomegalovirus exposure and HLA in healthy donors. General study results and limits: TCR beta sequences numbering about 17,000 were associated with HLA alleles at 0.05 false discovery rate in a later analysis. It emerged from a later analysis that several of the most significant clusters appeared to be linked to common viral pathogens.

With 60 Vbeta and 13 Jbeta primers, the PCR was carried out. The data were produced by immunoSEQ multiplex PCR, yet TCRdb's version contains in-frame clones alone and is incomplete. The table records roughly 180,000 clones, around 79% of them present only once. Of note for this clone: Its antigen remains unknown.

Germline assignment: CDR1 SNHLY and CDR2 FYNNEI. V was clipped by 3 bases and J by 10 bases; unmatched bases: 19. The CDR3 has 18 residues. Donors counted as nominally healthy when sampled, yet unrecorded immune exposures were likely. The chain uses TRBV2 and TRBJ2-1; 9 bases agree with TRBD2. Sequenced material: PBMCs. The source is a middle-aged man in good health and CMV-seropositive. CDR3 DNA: TGTGCCAGCAGTGACCGGGGCGGGGGGGCCCAGAAAGAAGGCGAGCAGTTCTTC. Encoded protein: CASSDRGGGAQKEGEQFF.